The source of this T cell receptor (beta chain) is a study of blood T cells in healthy people across ages. A second PCR of roughly 7 to 11 cycles used a sample-barcoded 5' primer and a J-beta primer mix. In TCRdb, the 5' RACE reads were re-called with MiXCR into one record per CDR3 protein. In the table there are a few hundred thousand distinct CDR3 sequences, roughly half of which are singletons. V trimming: 9 bases; J trimming: 3 bases; junction bases outside the gene matches: 11. The CDR3 runs to 14 residues. The sample comprised blood. This clonotype was sampled from a man aged 55-75 years in good health. The chain uses TRBV12-3 or TRBV12-4 and TRBJ2-7; 7 positions agree with TRBD2. CDR3 amino acids: CASGKGGNGYEQYF. CDR3 sequence (DNA): TGTGCCAGTGGTAAGGGAGGGAACGGCTACGAGCAGTACTTC.